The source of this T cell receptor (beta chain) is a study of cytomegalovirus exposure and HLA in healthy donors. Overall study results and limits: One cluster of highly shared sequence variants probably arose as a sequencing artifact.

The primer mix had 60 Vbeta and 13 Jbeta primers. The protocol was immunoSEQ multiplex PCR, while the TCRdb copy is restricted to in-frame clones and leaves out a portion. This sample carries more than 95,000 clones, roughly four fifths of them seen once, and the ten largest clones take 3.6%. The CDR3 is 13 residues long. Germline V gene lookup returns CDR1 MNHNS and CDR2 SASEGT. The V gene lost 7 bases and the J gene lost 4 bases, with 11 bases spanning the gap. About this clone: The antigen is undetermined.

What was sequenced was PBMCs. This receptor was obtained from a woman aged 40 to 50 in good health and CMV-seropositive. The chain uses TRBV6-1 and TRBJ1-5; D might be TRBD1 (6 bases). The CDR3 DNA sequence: TGTGCCAGCACCATAGACAGGAATCAGCCCCAGCATTTT. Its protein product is CASTIDRNQPQHF.